The subject of this entry is one TCR beta chain. Antigen: not known. The sample comes from a study of T cell repertoires in cytomegalovirus infection. Study-wide results and caveats: Based on cumulative public TCR beta family frequency, carriers of CMV plus the relevant HLA were identified. Dominating the ex vivo response were HLA-C-restricted CMV-specific TCR beta clonotypes.

Germline V gives CDR1 MDHEN, CDR2 SYDVKM. V dropped 5 bases and J dropped 1; count of bases not matched to a gene: 4. The CDR3 spans 14 residues. TCRdb ran MiXCR on the reads and lists one entry per CDR3 protein. The sample shows fewer than 900,000 distinct CDR3 sequences, 25% to 35% of them seen only once. The receptor was isolated from a human donor in good health (CMV status not recorded). Some clones in this sample may be carry-over from other donors' samples. The sequencing used cultured CD8+ T cells from PBMCs, collected from culture after CMV antigen stimulation. This sequence joins TRBV28 and TRBJ1-1; 7 positions match TRBD1. In DNA, the CDR3 is TGTGCCAGCAGTATCTACAGGGGGAACACTGAAGCTTTCTTT. Its protein is CASSIYRGNTEAFF.